Each of the 3 T cell receptor beta chains below was sequenced from the same sample in a study of monozygotic twins with inflammatory bowel disease. TCRdb reworked the 5' RACE reads into one entry per CDR3 protein, no DNA. The sample data list a few hundred thousand distinct CDR3 sequences. Sequenced material: blood. The receptors were gathered from a human donor with ulcerative colitis or Crohn's disease, or a healthy co-twin of an affected twin (not recorded which).

The rearrangement joins TRBV12-3 or TRBV12-4 to TRBJ1-4; as DNA is missing, the TRBD1 call by TCRdb cannot be tested. The CDR3 contains 15 residues. The CDR3 loop is CASSEKTGRNEKLFF.

This chain uses TRBV6-5 with TRBJ1-2. Germline CDR1 MNHEY, CDR2 SVGAGI. The CDR3 has 17 amino acids. CDR3 sequence reads: CASTLLRVGQTNYGYTF.

The rearrangement joins TRBV7-8 to TRBJ1-1; the TCRdb call, TRBD1, lacks DNA for checking. The germline gives CDR1 SGHVS, CDR2 FQNEAQ. The CDR3 sequence is 14 residues long. This CDR3 is CASSPGHSATEAFF.